This TCR beta chain was observed in a study of blood T cell repertoires in COVID-19. Study summary: Acute-phase and convalescent COVID-19 samples originated in the United States, Italy and Spain. T cells, B-cell-depleted T cells, or PBMCs provided the cDNA or gDNA that served as material.

CDR3 length: 13 amino acids. Germline V CDR1 and CDR2: SNHLY, FYNNEI. Unmatched junction bases numbered 6, after V lost 6 bases and J lost 6 bases. Those enrolled, adults aged 18 to 89 years, came from about two dozen US areas. Produced via immunoSEQ multiplex PCR; TCRdb's table is partial and in-frame only. Here the sample spans about 140,000 clones, approximately 83% being singletons. The source is an older man who had been exposed to COVID-19. The sample was PBMCs or T cells enriched from blood (not recorded which). This rearrangement joins TRBV2 to TRBJ1-2; 8 bases are a match to TRBD1. The CDR3 region has the DNA TGTGCCAGCAGAACGACAGGGGTGGATGGCTACACCTTC. Its protein product is CASRTTGVDGYTF.